The present T cell receptor (beta chain) was sequenced within a study of T cell responses to AZD1222 COVID-19 vaccine. In the case of this clone: Antigen specificity is unknown.

The protocol was immunoSEQ multiplex PCR, while the TCRdb copy is restricted to in-frame clones and leaves out a portion. The profile covers over 95,000 clones, with roughly 92% appearing a single time and over 3.5% taken by the ten largest. Findings and caveats of the study: Females outnumbered males among donors, who were mostly white British; clonal diversity was possibly underestimated. Nearly half of spike-specific TCRs reportedly go after variant regions that carry no mutations.

The sequence derives from an adult in good health. This specimen was peripheral blood, taken on day 0 of AZD1222 vaccination.

CDR3 nucleotides: TGTGCCAGCAGCCCCTCTAGCGGGGGAACCTACGAGCAGTACTTC. As protein: CASSPSSGGTYEQYF. The chain combines TRBV6-6 with TRBJ2-7, with TRBD2 matching over 10 bases. The J segment lost 2 bases and the V segment lost 6 bases, leaving 7 bases of the junction unmatched. The CDR3 sequence is 15 residues long. Looked up from germline, CDR1 is MNHNY and CDR2 is SVGAGI (reference sequence).